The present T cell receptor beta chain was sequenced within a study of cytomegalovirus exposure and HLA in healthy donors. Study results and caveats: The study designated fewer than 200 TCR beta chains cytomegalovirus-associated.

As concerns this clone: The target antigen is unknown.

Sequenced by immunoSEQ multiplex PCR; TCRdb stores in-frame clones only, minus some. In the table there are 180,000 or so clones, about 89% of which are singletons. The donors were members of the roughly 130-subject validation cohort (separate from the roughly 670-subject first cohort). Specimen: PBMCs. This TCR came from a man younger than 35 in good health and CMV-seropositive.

CDR3 amino acids: CASSLGTGGYEQYF. CDR3 in DNA: TGTGCCAGCAGCTTAGGGACGGGCGGGTACGAGCAGTACTTC. The chain links TRBV13 to TRBJ2-7; D might be TRBD2 (5 bases). V shed 0 bases and J shed 4 bases, with 10 bases lying between them. This CDR3 comprises 14 residues. CDR1 PRHDT and CDR2 FYEKMQ come from the germline V gene (reference sequence).